This T cell receptor beta chain was captured by sequencing in a study of cytomegalovirus exposure and HLA in healthy donors. In the PCR, 60 Vbeta and 13 Jbeta primers were used. Libraries were prepared by immunoSEQ multiplex PCR; TCRdb keeps only in-frame clonotypes and omits some of them. The sample holds about 150,000 clones, 65% to 90% seen once. The CDR3 runs 13 residues. Germline loops: CDR1 MNHNS, CDR2 SASEGT. V was clipped by 4 bases and J by 4 bases, with 8 bases between them. The table lists this clone with a count of one. Specimen: PBMCs. This clonotype was obtained from a woman aged 50 to 65 in good health and CMV-seropositive. The chain couples TRBV6-1 to TRBJ1-5; TRBD1 might be the D (5 bases). CDR3 region: CASSGQTNQPQHF. The CDR3 DNA is TGTGCCAGCAGTGGACAGACAAATCAGCCCCAGCATTTT.